The 5 T cell receptor beta chains reported below all come from one sample, sequenced in a study of OX40 agonist ivuxolimab in advanced cancers. Some clones are missing from TCRdb's copy, which holds only in-frame ones; the method was immunoSEQ multiplex PCR. The data contain about 61,000 clones, roughly nine tenths of them singletons. The sample in question was CD4+ or CD8+ T cells sorted from blood, obtained in a trial of the OX40 agonist ivuxolimab. Receptor source: an adult with an advanced solid tumor such as melanoma, head and neck, liver or kidney cancer.

J is TRBJ2-7 and V is TRBV7-2; tentative D call: TRBD1 (6 bases). Germline loops: CDR1 SGHTA, CDR2 FQGNSA. CDR3 length: 15 residues. The ends were cut back, 1 base at V and 2 bases at J, with 12 bases in the middle. The CDR3 nucleotides are TGTGCCAGCAGCTTAGGAAACAGGGACACCTACGAGCAGTACTTC. Translation: CASSLGNRDTYEQYF. Full variable domain (rest looked up from reference TRBV7-2 and TRBJ2-7): GAGVSQSPSNKVTEKGKDVELRCDPISGHTALYWYRQSLGQGLEFLIYFQGNSAPDKSGLPSDRFSAERTGGSVSTLTIQRTQQEDSAVYLCASSLGNRDTYEQYFGPGTRLTVT.

Concerning this clone itself: The sample has other DNA sequences that encode this CDR3 too. The chain combines TRBV19 with TRBJ1-2; D unclear. Germline CDR1 LNHDA, CDR2 SQIVND (reference sequence). This CDR3 spans 11 amino acids. Deletions cut 6 bases from V and 1 base from J, with 3 bases between. CDR3 sequence: CASRLNYGYTF. The DNA for the CDR3 is TGTGCCAGTAGGCTTAACTATGGCTACACCTTC.

The CDR3 DNA follows: TGTGCCAGTTTCAATTTAAGGGGTTTGAACACTGAAGCTTTCTTT. It specifies CASFNLRGLNTEAFF. The chain recombines TRBV19 with TRBJ1-1, with a possible D match to TRBD1 (5 bases). Between the trimmed V and J ends, which lost 8 bases and 0 bases, there was a span of 16 bases. Germline lookup yields CDR1 LNHDA and CDR2 SQIVND (reference sequence). This CDR3 has 15 residues.

The rearrangement uses TRBV5-1 and TRBJ2-1; 7 bases are shared with TRBD2. J lost 8 bases, V lost 0 bases, and 11 bases had no gene match. CDR1 is SGHRS, CDR2 YFSETQ, per germline. The CDR3 sequence is 16 residues long. CDR3 amino acids: CASSLVGTSGVDEQFF. The CDR3 nucleotides read TGCGCCAGCAGCTTGGTAGGGACCAGCGGGGTGGATGAGCAGTTCTTC.

V usage is TRBV19 and J usage is TRBJ2-5; the match to TRBD1 covers 11 bases. Gene TRBJ2-7 matches the end of the DNA better, so the J call may be wrong. The CDR3 runs to 15 residues. Germline V gene lookup returns CDR1 LNHDA and CDR2 SQIVND (reference sequence). The CDR3 nucleotides read TGTGCCAGTAGTCCCAGGGGACAGGGGGCCTACGAGCAGTACTTC. It is translated as CASSPRGQGAYEQYF.